This TCR beta chain was retrieved from a study of blood T cell repertoires in COVID-19. Turning to the study itself: COVID-19 samples collected from the United States, Italy and Spain covered acute and convalescent phases. T cells, B-cell-depleted T cells, or PBMCs supplied cDNA or gDNA.

Original analysis: Reference gene primer amplification yielded estimated nucleated cell counts. Here immunoSEQ multiplex PCR was the method, and the copy in TCRdb shows in-frame clones only, minus some. The V and J calls and the clone size are those of that table, but D and trimming were determined from the DNA. The repertoire consists of 140,000 to 150,000 clones, with about three quarters occurring once and the leading ten covering less than 2%. CDR3 length equals 14 residues. The V gene's germline CDR1 is SNHLY and CDR2 FYNNEI. The V end was cut by 1 base, the J end by 5 bases, with 11 bases between.

The TCR sequence derives from a woman aged 55-75 years with acute or convalescent COVID-19. The chain uses TRBV2 and TRBJ1-2; D not resolved. Sequencing used peripheral blood. The CDR3 loop reads CASSEDAKAYGYTF. The CDR3 DNA follows: TGTGCCAGCAGTGAAGATGCAAAAGCGTATGGCTACACCTTC.